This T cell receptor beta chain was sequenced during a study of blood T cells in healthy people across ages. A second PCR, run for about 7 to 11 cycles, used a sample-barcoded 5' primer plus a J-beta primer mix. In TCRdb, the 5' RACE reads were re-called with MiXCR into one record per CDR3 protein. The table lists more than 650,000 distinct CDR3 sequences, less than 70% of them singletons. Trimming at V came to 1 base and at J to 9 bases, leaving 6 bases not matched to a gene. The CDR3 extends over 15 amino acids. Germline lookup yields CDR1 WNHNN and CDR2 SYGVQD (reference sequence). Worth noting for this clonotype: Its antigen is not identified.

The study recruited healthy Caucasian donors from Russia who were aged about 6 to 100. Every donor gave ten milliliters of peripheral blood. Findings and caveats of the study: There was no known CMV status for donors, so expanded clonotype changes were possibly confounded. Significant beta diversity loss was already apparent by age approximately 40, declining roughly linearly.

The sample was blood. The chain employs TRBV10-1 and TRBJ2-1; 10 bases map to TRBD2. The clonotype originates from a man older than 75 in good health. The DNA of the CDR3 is TGCGCCAGCAGTGAGTTTTCTAGCGGGAGAACTGAGCAGTTCTTC. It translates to CASSEFSSGRTEQFF.